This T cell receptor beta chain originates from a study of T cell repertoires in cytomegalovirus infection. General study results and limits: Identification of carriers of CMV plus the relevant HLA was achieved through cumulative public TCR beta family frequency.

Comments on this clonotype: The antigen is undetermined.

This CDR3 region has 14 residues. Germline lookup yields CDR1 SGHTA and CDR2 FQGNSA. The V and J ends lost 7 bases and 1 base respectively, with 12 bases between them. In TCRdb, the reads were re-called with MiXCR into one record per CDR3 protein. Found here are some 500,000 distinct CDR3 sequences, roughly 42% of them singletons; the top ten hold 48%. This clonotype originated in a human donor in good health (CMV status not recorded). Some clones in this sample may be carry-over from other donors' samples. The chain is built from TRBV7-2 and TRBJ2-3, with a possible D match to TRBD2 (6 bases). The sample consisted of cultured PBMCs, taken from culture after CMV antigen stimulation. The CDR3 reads CASTQGGGTDTQYF. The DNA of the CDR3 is TGTGCCAGCACCCAAGGAGGGGGCACAGATACGCAGTATTTT.